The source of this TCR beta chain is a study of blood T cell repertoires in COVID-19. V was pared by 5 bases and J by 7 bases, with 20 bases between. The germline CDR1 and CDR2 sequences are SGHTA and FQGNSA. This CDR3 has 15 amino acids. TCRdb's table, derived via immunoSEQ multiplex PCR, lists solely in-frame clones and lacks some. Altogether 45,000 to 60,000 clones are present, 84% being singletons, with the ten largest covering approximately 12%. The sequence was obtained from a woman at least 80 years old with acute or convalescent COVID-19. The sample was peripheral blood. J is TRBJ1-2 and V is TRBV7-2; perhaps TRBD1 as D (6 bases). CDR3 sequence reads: CASSQIHRVSGGYTF. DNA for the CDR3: TGTGCCAGCAGCCAGATACACAGGGTCTCGGGTGGCTACACCTTC.